The entry below describes one TCR beta chain. This clonotype appeared a few times. This receptor's antigen is unknown. Per-base quality was not reported, and no clone a single base away is much larger than it. This entry belongs to a study of early T cells in non-severe SARS-CoV-2 infection (dated by TCRdb to the early 2020s). The study in broad terms: TCR sequencing used bulk RNA from unsorted whole blood, so alpha and beta chains could not be paired.

Set within a cohort of healthcare workers in London, UK, this nested case-control study involved weekly PCR testing of nasopharyngeal swabs along with blood sampling. Healthcare workers were enrolled in the week of the UK lockdown, from 23 to 31 March 2020, and were followed every week for up to roughly 15 weeks. Library prep was done by 5' RACE. The sequencing machine was a NextSeq 500. To correct for sequencing error and PCR bias, the TCR library protocol tagged individual cDNA molecules with unique molecular identifiers. Both TCR alpha and beta chains were sequenced, and tight co-correlation was observed between alpha and beta sequence abundances in each sample. The authors' analysis ran thus. Decombinator V4 was used to annotate TCR sequences for V gene, J gene and CDR3. Expanded TCRs were defined as changing significantly between any two time points under a Poisson model with p below 0.0001. TCR abundances were normalised to the total number of TCRs sequenced per sample and were expressed as counts per million. MAIT TCRs were defined by TRAV1-2 paired with TRAJ12, TRAJ20 or TRAJ33, and iNKT TCRs by TRAV10 paired with TRAJ18. A search of VDJdb, accessed on 1 November 2021, was run for TCRs annotated to CMV, EBV and SARS-CoV-2, with TCRs annotated for multiple antigens excluded. The public reads were reanalyzed by TCRdb: fastp trimming at Q25, MiXCR alignment, in-frame beta chains only. For every CDR3 protein sequence, its rows merge into one entry that carries the most common genes and DNA. These V and J calls are TCRdb output, not the study's own analysis. The sample data list tens of thousands of distinct CDR3 sequences, and 9.5% to 15% of these were observed just once. Of the sample, about 4% is held by the ten largest clones.

General findings and caveats noted by the study authors: Matching against VDJdb was skewed toward anti-spike CD8 responses, likely underestimated virus-specific expansions, and missed private and CD4 specificities.

The germline V gene gives CDR1 as SGHDN and CDR2 as FVKESK. From the cysteine up to the phenylalanine, the CDR3 has a length of 12 residues. Of all the DNA, just the CDR3 is kept, 36 bases in frame from base 1. A distance of 5 bases separates the germline ends of V and J, which lose 0 bases and 8 bases respectively. This TCR was sampled from an adult who was a healthcare worker with PCR-confirmed SARS-CoV-2 infection or an uninfected control (not recorded which). Input material: whole blood. The rearrangement combines TRBV14 with TRBJ2-1; there is no confident call for the D gene. The nucleotide sequence reads TGTGCCAGCAGCCAAGATTGGGATGAGCAGTTCTTC. Its protein product is CASSQDWDEQFF.